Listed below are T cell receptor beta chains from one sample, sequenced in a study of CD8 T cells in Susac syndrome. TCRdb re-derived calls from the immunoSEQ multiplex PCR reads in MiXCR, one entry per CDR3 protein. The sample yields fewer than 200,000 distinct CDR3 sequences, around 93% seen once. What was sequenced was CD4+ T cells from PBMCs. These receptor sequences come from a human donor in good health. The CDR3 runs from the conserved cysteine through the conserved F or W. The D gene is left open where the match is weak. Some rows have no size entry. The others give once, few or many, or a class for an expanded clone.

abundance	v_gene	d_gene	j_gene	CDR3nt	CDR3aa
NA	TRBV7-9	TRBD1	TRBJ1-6	TGTGCCAGCACTTTTGGGACAGGGAGGTCACCCCTCCACTTT	CASTFGTGRSPLHF
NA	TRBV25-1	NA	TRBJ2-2	TGTGCCAGCAGAGGGCCAGGCCCGAACACCGGGGAGCTGTTTTTT	CASRGPGPNTGELFF
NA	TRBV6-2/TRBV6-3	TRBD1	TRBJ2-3	TGTGCCAGCAGTTACACGGGACAGGGCCGAACTACGGATACGCAGTATTTT	CASSYTGQGRTTDTQYF
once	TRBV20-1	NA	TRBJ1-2	TGCAGTGCTAGTATACCTAACTATGGCTACACCTTC	CSASIPNYGYTF
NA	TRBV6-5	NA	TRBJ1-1	TGTGCCAGCAGTTACGGTCAGGGACTTCGGGGTGAAGCTTTCTTT	CASSYGQGLRGEAFF
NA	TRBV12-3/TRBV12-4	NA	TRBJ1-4	TGTGCCAGCAGCCCTGGCGGGAGTATCAATGAAAAACTGTTTTTT	CASSPGGSINEKLFF
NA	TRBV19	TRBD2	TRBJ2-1	TGTGCCACCTCTAGCGGGGGGTTCTACAATGAGCAGTTCTTC	CATSSGGFYNEQFF
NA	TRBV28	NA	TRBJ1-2	TGTGCCACCACAGTACACCCGCGGGGCTACACCTTC	CATTVHPRGYTF
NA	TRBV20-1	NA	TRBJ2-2	TGCAGTGCTCCTCCCCAATCACGGAACACCGGGGAGCTGTTTTTT	CSAPPQSRNTGELFF
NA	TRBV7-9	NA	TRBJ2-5	TGTGCCAGCAGCTTAAAGGCGGGGAGCCAAGAGACCCAGTACTTC	CASSLKAGSQETQYF
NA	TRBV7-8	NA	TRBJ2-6	TGTGCCAGCAGCTCCACAGGGTCCGCGGTCAACGTCCTGACTTTC	CASSSTGSAVNVLTF
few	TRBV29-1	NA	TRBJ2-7	TGCAGCGTTGCGCCAGGGCGCCACGAGCAGTACTTC	CSVAPGRHEQYF
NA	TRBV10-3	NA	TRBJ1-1	TGTGCCATCAGCGACAAGGGTGCGTCCTTCGGCACTGAAGCTTTCTTT	CAISDKGASFGTEAFF
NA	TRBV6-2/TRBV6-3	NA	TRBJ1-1	TGTGCCAGCAGTTACTCGAGTTTCGGGATCAACACTGAAGCTTTCTTT	CASSYSSFGINTEAFF
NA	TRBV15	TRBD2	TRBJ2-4	TGTGCCACCAGCAAACCTAGCGGGGCCAAAAACATTCAGTACTTC	CATSKPSGAKNIQYF
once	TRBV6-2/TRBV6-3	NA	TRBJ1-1	TGTGCCAGCAGCCACTACAGGGAAGCTTTCTTT	CASSHYREAFF
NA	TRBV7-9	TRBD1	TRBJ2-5	TGTGCCAGCAGCTTAGGCCAGGAGGAAGGGGGCGAGACCCAGTACTTC	CASSLGQEEGGETQYF
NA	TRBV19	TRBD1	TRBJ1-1	TGTGCCAGTAGTGTCCTACCGGGACAGGGGCGGACTGAAGCTTTCTTT	CASSVLPGQGRTEAFF
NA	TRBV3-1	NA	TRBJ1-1	TGTGCCAGCAGCCACAGGACGAACACTGAAGCTTTCTTT	CASSHRTNTEAFF
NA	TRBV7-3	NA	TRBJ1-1	TGTGCCAGCAGCTTAAAGGGTTATAACACTGAAGCTTTCTTT	CASSLKGYNTEAFF
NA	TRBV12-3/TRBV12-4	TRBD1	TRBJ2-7	TGTGCCAGCAGCCAAAGACAGGGAAGGTACGAGCAGTACTTC	CASSQRQGRYEQYF
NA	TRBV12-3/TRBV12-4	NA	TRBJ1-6	TGTGCCAGCACCCCACAGGGAACCTATAATTCACCCCTCCACTTT	CASTPQGTYNSPLHF
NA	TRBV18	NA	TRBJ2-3	TGTGCCAGCTCACCCCAGGCAGATACGCAGTATTTT	CASSPQADTQYF
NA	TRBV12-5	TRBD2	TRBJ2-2	TGTGCTAGTGGCCTTGACCCGGGGGGGCGCACCGGGGAGCTGTTTTTT	CASGLDPGGRTGELFF
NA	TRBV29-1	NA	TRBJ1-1	TGCAGCGTTGCGGGACTAATGAACACTGAAGCTTTCTTT	CSVAGLMNTEAFF
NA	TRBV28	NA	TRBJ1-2	TGTGCCAGCAGTGCATATGACCCCCGGGGCGTTGGTTATGGCTACACCTTC	CASSAYDPRGVGYGYTF
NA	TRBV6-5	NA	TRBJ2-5	TGTGCCAGCAGCCCCGTTAGGGGGGGCCAAGAGACCCAGTACTTC	CASSPVRGGQETQYF
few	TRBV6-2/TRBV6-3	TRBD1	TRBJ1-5	TGTGCCAGCAGTCACAGGGGCAGCAATCAGCCCCAGCATTTT	CASSHRGSNQPQHF
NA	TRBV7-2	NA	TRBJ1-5	TGTGCCAGCAGCCCATCCCGTGGGGCCTGGGGGAATCAGCCCCAGCATTTT	CASSPSRGAWGNQPQHF
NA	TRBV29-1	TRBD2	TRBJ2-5	TGCAGCGTTGTGGCGGGGGGGATGGAGACCCAGTACTTC	CSVVAGGMETQYF
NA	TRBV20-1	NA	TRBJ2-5	TGCAGTGCTAGACGGGGCGGGGGCTTCCAAGAGACCCAGTACTTC	CSARRGGGFQETQYF
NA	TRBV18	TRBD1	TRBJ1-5	TGTGCCAGCTCTCAAGACAGGGCGGGCCAGCCCCAGCATTTT	CASSQDRAGQPQHF
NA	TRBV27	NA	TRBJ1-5	TGTGCCAGCAGTTCCACGGGACCCCGGCGGCCCCAGCATTTT	CASSSTGPRRPQHF
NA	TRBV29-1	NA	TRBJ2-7	TGCAGCGTTGCGGGGACTGGAGCCTACGAGCAGTACTTC	CSVAGTGAYEQYF
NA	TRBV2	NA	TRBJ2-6	TGTGCCACCAATCCCCCCTCTGGGGCCAACGTCCTGACTTTC	CATNPPSGANVLTF
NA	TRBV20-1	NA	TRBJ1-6	TGCAGTGCTAGAAACCCACCCCTCCACTTT	CSARNPPLHF
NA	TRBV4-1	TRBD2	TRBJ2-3	TGCGCCAGCAGCCACCGGGATGGGGGGGTCACAGATACGCAGTATTTT	CASSHRDGGVTDTQYF
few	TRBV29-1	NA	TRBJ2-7	TGCAGCGTTGGGGCGGGCATGGGCGAGCAGTACTTC	CSVGAGMGEQYF
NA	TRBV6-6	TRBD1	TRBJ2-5	TGTGCCAATAGCAGGGGGCGCAAAGAGACCCAGTACTTC	CANSRGRKETQYF
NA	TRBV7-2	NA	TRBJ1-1	TGTGCCAGCAGCCCGACTCCGCAGGGGGCTTTCTTT	CASSPTPQGAFF
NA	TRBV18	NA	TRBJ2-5	TGTGCCAGCTCACCGTCAGGGGCCAACCAAGAGACCCAGTACTTC	CASSPSGANQETQYF
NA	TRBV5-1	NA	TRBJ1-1	TGCGCCAGCAGCCTTGAGGAGTTTACTGAAGCTTTCTTT	CASSLEEFTEAFF
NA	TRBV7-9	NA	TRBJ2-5	TGTGCCAGCAGCTTAGCGGGGTGGACCCAGTACTTC	CASSLAGWTQYF
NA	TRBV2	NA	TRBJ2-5	TGTGCCAGCTGGGGGGCTGGAGAGACCCAGTACTTC	CASWGAGETQYF
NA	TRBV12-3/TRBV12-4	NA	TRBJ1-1	TGTGCCAGCAGAGAACGAGGGATCTCGAGCACTGAAGCTTTCTTT	CASRERGISSTEAFF
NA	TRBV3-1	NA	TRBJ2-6	TGTGCCAGCAGCCAAGAGGTTGGGGCCAACGTCCTGACTTTC	CASSQEVGANVLTF
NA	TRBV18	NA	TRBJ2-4	TGTGCCAGCTCACCACTCTCGGTAAACATTCAGTACTTC	CASSPLSVNIQYF
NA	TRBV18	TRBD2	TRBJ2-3	TGTGCCAGCTCACCACGACTAGCGGGGAGCACAGATACGCAGTATTTT	CASSPRLAGSTDTQYF
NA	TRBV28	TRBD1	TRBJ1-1	TGTGCCAGCAGTTCAGGGGGTTTCGGCACTGAAGCTTTCTTT	CASSSGGFGTEAFF
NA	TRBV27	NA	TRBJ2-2	TGTGCCAGCAAGGGGCAGGGCTTGACCGGGGAGCTGTTTTTT	CASKGQGLTGELFF
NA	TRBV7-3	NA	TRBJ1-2	TGTGCCAGCAGCGATGCTCCCCTCGGTATGGCTGGCTACACCTTC	CASSDAPLGMAGYTF
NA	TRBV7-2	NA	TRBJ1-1	TGTGCCAGCAGCCGTATGGTGGCCGTGAACACTGAAGCTTTCTTT	CASSRMVAVNTEAFF
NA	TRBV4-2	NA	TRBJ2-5	TGTGCCAGCAGCTTCGGGGGGCTAGGAGAGACCCAGTACTTC	CASSFGGLGETQYF
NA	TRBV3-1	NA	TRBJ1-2	TGTGCCAGCAGCCAAACCGGAGGAGGCTACACCTTC	CASSQTGGGYTF